This is a list of T cell receptor beta chains from one sample in a study of cytomegalovirus exposure and HLA in healthy donors. Some clones are missing from TCRdb's copy, which holds only in-frame ones; the method was immunoSEQ multiplex PCR. The data contain about 170,000 clones, over 60% of them singletons. Source material: PBMCs. The receptors originated from a woman between 50 and 59 years old in good health and CMV-seronegative. Both conserved end residues are part of each CDR3.

j_gene	v_gene	CDR3aa
TRBJ2-7	TRBV7-2	CASSLRRGGSSYEQYF
TRBJ2-3	TRBV10-2	CACTSSGGSTDTQYF
TRBJ1-5	TRBV7-2	CASSLVTGPPQHF
TRBJ1-1	TRBV12-5	CASGLSGRAAEAFF
TRBJ2-1	TRBV28	CASSSLNTYNEQFF
TRBJ1-3	TRBV15	CATSREVAQLGNTIYF
TRBJ2-7	TRBV7-2	CASSLHQDRAYEQYF
TRBJ2-1	TRBV9	CASSAGTSGEQFF
TRBJ1-2	TRBV19	CASSATGTGVYGYTF
TRBJ2-5	TRBV4-2	CASSQEANQETQYF
TRBJ1-3	TRBV6-5	CASSYTSGNTIYF
TRBJ1-5	TRBV19	CASSRDSLSNQPQHF
TRBJ2-1	TRBV18	CASSPRSDWAYNEQFF
.	TRBV2	CATRGTGVNYEQYF
TRBJ2-1	TRBV7-6	CASSLYAGGNEQFF
TRBJ2-7	TRBV7-2	CASSTGISGQYF
.	TRBV11-2	CASSFRGNVNEQYF
TRBJ2-1	TRBV5-1	CASSLGGGPYNEQFF
TRBJ2-3	TRBV18	CASSLPGHSTDTQYF
TRBJ2-3	TRBV28	CASSPQQGSNTQYF
TRBJ2-2	TRBV5-1	CASSWDIRNTGELFF
TRBJ2-7	TRBV7-9	CASSLAGGFSYEQYF
.	TRBV15	CATKQGDSSYEQYF
TRBJ2-1	TRBV27	CASSVSGITYNEQFF
TRBJ2-1	TRBV5-1	CASSLVASGSSYNEQFF
TRBJ2-2	TRBV28	CASSRHRGLVPGELFF
TRBJ1-5	TRBV29-1	CSVLEHNQPQHF
TRBJ2-2	TRBV7-9	CASSSAGTGTGELFF
TRBJ2-7	TRBV5-1	CASSLLAGGSYEQYF
TRBJ1-2	TRBV18	CASSTEANYGYTF
TRBJ1-3	TRBV25-1	CASNGDGNTIYF
TRBJ2-7	TRBV27	CASRAGVGLSYEQYF
TRBJ2-2	TRBV19	CASRSGLTGELFF
TRBJ1-2	TRBV6-5	CASSYASGEGSDGYTF
TRBJ2-1	TRBV19	CASSTGTTLPFF
TRBJ1-2	TRBV6-5	CASSYSNRVEGYTF
.	TRBV18	CASSPNSRRASHEQYF
TRBJ2-3	TRBV28	CASSLSGTSTDTQYF
TRBJ2-2	TRBV18	CASSPSGQDTGELFF
TRBJ2-5	TRBV7-9	CASSSGTYEETQYF
TRBJ2-7	TRBV5-1	CASSSGGLAGAYEQYF
TRBJ1-4	TRBV5-8	CASKIQGFFSEKLFF
TRBJ2-5	TRBV2	CASSPRDSRISGPMQETQYF
TRBJ2-6	TRBV19	CASSIEAAGHSGANVLTF